These T cell receptor beta chains were read from a single sample in a study of shared clonotypes between healthy human individuals. Using immunoSEQ multiplex PCR, the repertoire was profiled, and TCRdb retains in-frame clones only, with some absent. The sample lists more than 2,000,000 clones, over 90% seen once, with 0.39% in the top ten. The material sequenced was naive CD4+ T cells from PBMCs. These receptors all come from a young man in good health. Some clones in this sample may be carry-over from other donors' samples. Both conserved end residues are part of each CDR3. The order of the fields is clone size, J gene, D gene, V gene, CDR3 DNA, CDR3 protein. A D gene is named only where the DNA matches it firmly. Rows give clone size only sometimes, using once, few, many, or a class for an expanded clone.

abundance: NA
j_gene: TRBJ1-2
d_gene: TRBD1
v_gene: TRBV2
CDR3nt: TGTGCCAGTTCCCAAGTCAGGGGGCGCGGGTATGGCTACACCTTC
CDR3aa: CASSQVRGRGYGYTF

abundance: NA
j_gene: TRBJ2-5
d_gene: NA
v_gene: TRBV5-1
CDR3nt: TGCGCCAGCAGACGGGGGACAGCCGACGTGGAGACCCAGTACTTC
CDR3aa: CASRRGTADVETQYF

abundance: NA
j_gene: TRBJ2-5
d_gene: TRBD1
v_gene: TRBV7-3
CDR3nt: TGTGCCAGCAGCTTCGGGACAGGGGCACGGGAGACCCAGTACTTC
CDR3aa: CASSFGTGARETQYF

abundance: once
j_gene: TRBJ2-1
d_gene: NA
v_gene: TRBV7-9
CDR3nt: TGTGCCAGCAGCCGGGACGCCCTCCTCAATGAGCAGTTCTTC
CDR3aa: CASSRDALLNEQFF

abundance: NA
j_gene: TRBJ2-3
d_gene: NA
v_gene: TRBV7-3
CDR3nt: TGTGCCAGCAGCTCCACTAGCCTGAGCACAGATACGCAGTATTTT
CDR3aa: CASSSTSLSTDTQYF

abundance: NA
j_gene: TRBJ2-1
d_gene: NA
v_gene: TRBV30
CDR3nt: TGTGCCTGGACCCCTCTATTAGCGCGACGGTACAATGAGCAGTTCTTC
CDR3aa: CAWTPLLARRYNEQFF

abundance: NA
j_gene: TRBJ2-1
d_gene: NA
v_gene: TRBV6-6
CDR3nt: TGTGCCAGCAGTTACGGGCTAGTCGTGTCCAATGAGCAGTTCTTC
CDR3aa: CASSYGLVVSNEQFF

abundance: NA
j_gene: TRBJ1-2
d_gene: TRBD1
v_gene: TRBV7-9
CDR3nt: TGTGCCAGCAGCTTGGGACAGGGTGTTCACTATGGCTACACCTTC
CDR3aa: CASSLGQGVHYGYTF

abundance: few
j_gene: TRBJ1-1
d_gene: NA
v_gene: TRBV20-1
CDR3nt: TGCAGTGCTACCAACGTCCCCGACGCCCCATTT
CDR3aa: CSATNVPDAPF

abundance: NA
j_gene: TRBJ1-5
d_gene: NA
v_gene: TRBV28
CDR3nt: TGTGCCAGCAGTTTAGCAGGGGCAAGGCAGCCCCAGCATTTT
CDR3aa: CASSLAGARQPQHF

abundance: NA
j_gene: TRBJ2-5
d_gene: TRBD1
v_gene: TRBV7-2
CDR3nt: TGTGCCAGCAGCTACAGGGGGCGTGAGACCCAGTACTTC
CDR3aa: CASSYRGRETQYF

abundance: NA
j_gene: TRBJ1-5
d_gene: TRBD1
v_gene: TRBV27
CDR3nt: TGTGCCAGCAGTGACTATAGCAGGGGGGCGTTGTGGCCCCAGCATTTT
CDR3aa: CASSDYSRGALWPQHF

abundance: NA
j_gene: TRBJ2-1
d_gene: TRBD2
v_gene: TRBV12-5
CDR3nt: TGTGCTAGTGGTTTGACTCAGATGGGACTACCCTACAATGAGCAGTTCTTC
CDR3aa: CASGLTQMGLPYNEQFF

abundance: NA
j_gene: TRBJ2-5
d_gene: NA
v_gene: TRBV7-7
CDR3nt: TGTGCCAGCAGCTTCGGAGGAGAAGAGACCCAGTACTTC
CDR3aa: CASSFGGEETQYF

abundance: NA
j_gene: TRBJ2-4
d_gene: TRBD2
v_gene: TRBV5-1
CDR3nt: TGCGCCAGCAGCTTCGGGACTAGCGGCGGCAAAAACATTCAGTACTTC
CDR3aa: CASSFGTSGGKNIQYF

abundance: NA
j_gene: TRBJ2-7
d_gene: TRBD2
v_gene: TRBV4-1
CDR3nt: TGCGCCAGCAGCCGACTAGCGGGAGGTGCCTACGAGCAGTACTTC
CDR3aa: CASSRLAGGAYEQYF

abundance: NA
j_gene: TRBJ1-5
d_gene: NA
v_gene: TRBV29-1
CDR3nt: TGCAGCGTAAGAGATACCTCGGGGCATGACCAGCCCCAGCATTTT
CDR3aa: CSVRDTSGHDQPQHF

abundance: NA
j_gene: TRBJ2-2
d_gene: NA
v_gene: TRBV30
CDR3nt: TGTGCCTGGCTCACAGGGGAGGTTGGGTGGACCGGGGAGCTGTTTTTT
CDR3aa: CAWLTGEVGWTGELFF

abundance: NA
j_gene: TRBJ2-7
d_gene: TRBD1
v_gene: TRBV6-1
CDR3nt: TGTGCCAGCAGTGAAGCCAAACAGGGGGACGAGCAGTACTTC
CDR3aa: CASSEAKQGDEQYF

abundance: NA
j_gene: TRBJ2-7
d_gene: TRBD2
v_gene: TRBV7-3
CDR3nt: TGTGCCAGCAGCCTCAAGGGTGGAGCGGGAGCGGGTGAGCAGTACTTC
CDR3aa: CASSLKGGAGAGEQYF

abundance: NA
j_gene: TRBJ2-7
d_gene: NA
v_gene: TRBV5-5
CDR3nt: TGTGCCAGCAGCTTGGCGGCGGCGAACGAGCAGTACTTC
CDR3aa: CASSLAAANEQYF

abundance: NA
j_gene: TRBJ2-2
d_gene: TRBD2
v_gene: TRBV30
CDR3nt: TGTGCCTGGAGTGCACTAGCGGGTAGCCATGACACCGGGGAGCTGTTTTTT
CDR3aa: CAWSALAGSHDTGELFF

abundance: NA
j_gene: TRBJ1-1
d_gene: NA
v_gene: TRBV6-5
CDR3nt: TGTGCCAGCATGGTTCAGGCAAACACTGAAGCTTTCTTT
CDR3aa: CASMVQANTEAFF

abundance: NA
j_gene: TRBJ2-3
d_gene: NA
v_gene: TRBV7-9
CDR3nt: TGTGCCAGCAGCCGCGGACGGGGTTCAGATACGCAGTATTTT
CDR3aa: CASSRGRGSDTQYF